Sequencing of this T cell receptor beta chain was carried out in a study of T-cell memory formation after mild COVID-19. Study-level results: Contracting clones localized mainly to CM and EM when CD4+ and mainly to EMRA when CD8+. Among clones peaking at day 37 in the second wave, SARS-CoV-2 specificity remained unconfirmed.

This clonotype was detected many times. As yet, its antigen is unknown. TCRdb reprocessed the 5' RACE reads via MiXCR and lists one record per CDR3 protein. The sample lists 350,000 to 450,000 distinct CDR3 sequences; roughly an eighth were seen once. There are 12 residues in the CDR3. Between the trimmed V and J ends, which lost 5 bases and 4 bases, there was a span of 9 bases. CDR1 is SGHTA and CDR2 is FQGNSA in the germline V gene. This clonotype originated in a man aged 18 to 29 who had mild COVID-19 (a few samples of this study predate the infection). Cell type and time point are not known. Specimen: PBMCs or a T cell subset sorted from them (not recorded which). The V gene is TRBV7-2, the J gene TRBJ2-7; TRBD2 is a possible D gene (5 bases). This CDR3 reads CASSPEGYEQYF. The CDR3, as DNA: TGTGCCAGCAGCCCCGAGGGTTACGAGCAGTACTTC.